This T cell receptor (beta chain) was recovered during a study of blood T cell repertoires in COVID-19. About the research overall: Collection of acute and convalescent COVID-19 samples took place in the United States, Italy and Spain. T cells, B-cell-depleted T cells, or PBMCs provided the cDNA or gDNA that served as material.

The CDR3 is 13 amino acids. Germline V gene data show CDR1 as SGHDT and CDR2 as YYEEEE. Germline trimming cut 2 bases from V and 6 bases from J; bases unmatched to any gene: 4. Per the original methods: Amplification from reference gene primers served as the basis for estimated nucleated cell counts. Assay used: immunoSEQ multiplex PCR; TCRdb lists only in-frame clones, some missing. V, J and clone size derive from that table, while D and trimming were established from the DNA sequence. The profile shows fewer than 50,000 clones, approximately 80% of them singletons. This clone was recorded a few times.

The rearrangement links TRBV5-6 to TRBJ1-1; TRBD1 matches at 7 bases. The TCR originated in a human donor in a cohort sampled during active COVID-19. The sample was peripheral blood. The CDR3 bases are TGTGCCAGCAGCTTAGGGGGCTCGTCTGAAGCTTTCTTT. Translated: CASSLGGSSEAFF.